The present T cell receptor beta chain was sequenced within a study of T-cell reconstitution after alpha-beta-depleted transplantation in children. This clonotype was detected only a few times. A library of TCRbeta sequences, prepared with unique molecular identifiers, was generated. TCRdb itself ran the PCR reads through MiXCR, one entry per CDR3 protein. The repertoire holds about 500,000 distinct CDR3 sequences, with around a third as singletons. This receptor was taken from a human donor who donated a stem cell graft to a child with aplastic anemia. The sequenced sample was PBMCs from the stem cell graft donor, obtained from the stem cell graft.

Written as DNA, the CDR3 is TGTGCCAGCAGCGTGGGTGGAGGGGCGGATACGCAGTATTTT. Translated: CASSVGGGADTQYF. The V and J genes are TRBV9 and TRBJ2-3; maybe TRBD2 (6 bases). Deletions cut 2 bases from V and 6 bases from J, with 13 bases between. The CDR3 has 14 amino acids. Per the germline V gene, CDR1 is SGDLS and CDR2 is YYNGEE.